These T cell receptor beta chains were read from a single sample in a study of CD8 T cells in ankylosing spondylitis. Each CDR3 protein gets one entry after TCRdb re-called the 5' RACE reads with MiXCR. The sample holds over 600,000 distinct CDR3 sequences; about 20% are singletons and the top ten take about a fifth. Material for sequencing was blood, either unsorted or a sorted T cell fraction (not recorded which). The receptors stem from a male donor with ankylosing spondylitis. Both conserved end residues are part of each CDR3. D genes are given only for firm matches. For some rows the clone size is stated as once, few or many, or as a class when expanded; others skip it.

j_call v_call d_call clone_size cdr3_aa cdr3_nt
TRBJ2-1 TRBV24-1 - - CATSDPTHLGDEQFF TGTGCCACCAGTGATCCCACCCATCTAGGGGATGAGCAGTTCTTC
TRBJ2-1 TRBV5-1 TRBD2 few CASSLAPITSGGYNEQFF TGCGCCAGCAGCTTGGCGCCCATAACTAGCGGGGGATACAATGAGCAGTTCTTC
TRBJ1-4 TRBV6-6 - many CASRDILLFF TGTGCCAGTCGGGACATTCTCCTGTTTTTT
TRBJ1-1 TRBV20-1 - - CSARDAISGKGAFF TGCAGTGCTAGAGATGCGATCTCAGGGAAAGGAGCTTTCTTT
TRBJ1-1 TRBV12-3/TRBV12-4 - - CASSFGLTVNTEAFF TGTGCCAGCAGTTTCGGCCTTACCGTGAACACTGAAGCTTTCTTT
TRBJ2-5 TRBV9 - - CASSVNDGPGETQYF TGTGCCAGCAGCGTTAATGATGGGCCTGGGGAGACCCAGTACTTC
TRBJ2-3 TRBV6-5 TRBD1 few CASSYSQGEMTDTQYF TGTGCCAGCAGTTACTCACAGGGGGAAATGACAGATACGCAGTATTTT
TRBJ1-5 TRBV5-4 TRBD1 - CASSLPLRGRGGYSNQPQHF TGTGCCAGCAGCTTGCCGCTGAGGGGCAGGGGGGGCTATAGCAATCAGCCCCAGCATTTT
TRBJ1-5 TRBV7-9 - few CASSLDSDNQPQHF TGTGCCAGCAGTCTGGACAGTGATAATCAGCCCCAGCATTTT
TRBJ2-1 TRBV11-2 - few CASSLGRRAEQFF TGTGCCAGCAGCTTAGGAAGGCGCGCTGAGCAGTTCTTC
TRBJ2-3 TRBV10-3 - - CAISESQADTQYF TGTGCCATCAGTGAGTCCCAGGCGGATACGCAGTATTTT
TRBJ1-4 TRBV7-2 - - CASSPYKGKLFF TGTGCCAGCAGCCCTTACAAGGGAAAACTGTTTTTT
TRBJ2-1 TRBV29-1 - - CSVILSYNEQFF TGCAGCGTTATCCTCTCCTACAATGAGCAGTTCTTC
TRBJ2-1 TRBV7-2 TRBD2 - CASQASLTGGKDEQFF TGTGCCAGCCAAGCCTCTTTAACGGGAGGTAAGGATGAGCAGTTCTTC
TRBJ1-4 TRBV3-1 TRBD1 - CASSQRQGKNEKLFF TGTGCCAGCAGCCAGAGACAGGGGAAGAATGAAAAACTGTTTTTT
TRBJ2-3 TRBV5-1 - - CASSLSPGDSDTQYF TGCGCCAGCAGCTTGTCGCCGGGAGATTCGGATACGCAGTATTTT
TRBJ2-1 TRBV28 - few CASSTRVGEQFF TGTGCCAGCAGTACTAGGGTAGGTGAGCAGTTCTTC
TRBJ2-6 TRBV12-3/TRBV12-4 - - CASSLSGFSGANVLTF TGTGCCAGCAGTTTATCCGGCTTCTCTGGGGCCAACGTCCTGACTTTC
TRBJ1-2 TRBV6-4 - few CASSQGEGDGYTF TGTGCCAGCAGTCAAGGGGAGGGTGATGGCTACACCTTC
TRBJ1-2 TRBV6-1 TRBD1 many CASSRGTGDGYTF TGTGCCAGCAGCCGCGGGACAGGGGATGGCTACACCTTC
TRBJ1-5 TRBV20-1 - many CSASGGNQPQHF TGCAGTGCTAGTGGAGGCAATCAGCCCCAGCATTTT
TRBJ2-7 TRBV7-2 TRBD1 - CASSSQGVYEQYF TGTGCCAGCAGCTCACAGGGGGTCTACGAGCAGTACTTC
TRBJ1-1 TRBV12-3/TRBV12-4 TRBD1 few CASSSGTAWGTEAFF TGTGCCAGCAGTTCCGGGACAGCGTGGGGGACTGAAGCTTTCTTT
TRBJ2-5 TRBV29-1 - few CSVEVGRKETQYF TGCAGCGTTGAAGTAGGCAGGAAAGAGACCCAGTACTTC
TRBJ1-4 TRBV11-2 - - CASGLRDANEKLFF TGTGCCAGCGGGCTCAGGGACGCTAATGAAAAACTGTTTTTT
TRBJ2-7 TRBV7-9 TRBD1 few CASSPGQEKYF TGTGCCAGCAGCCCCGGACAGGAGAAGTACTTC
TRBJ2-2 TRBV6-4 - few CASSSGEDTGELFF TGTGCCAGCTCGTCAGGGGAAGACACCGGGGAGCTGTTTTTT
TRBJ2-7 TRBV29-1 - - CSANPGPNLGYEQYF TGCAGCGCGAATCCGGGACCCAACTTAGGGTACGAGCAGTACTTC
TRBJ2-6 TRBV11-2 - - CASSLGFGTGANVLTF TGTGCCAGCAGCTTAGGTTTCGGGACTGGGGCCAACGTCCTGACTTTC